The 32 T cell receptor beta chains given below trace back to one sample, sequenced in a study of OX40 agonist ivuxolimab in advanced cancers. Generated by immunoSEQ multiplex PCR, the TCRdb table keeps only in-frame clones and is missing some. Of tens of thousands of clones in the sample, 88% were seen once. The specimen comprised CD4+ or CD8+ T cells sorted from blood, sampled in a trial of the OX40 agonist ivuxolimab. These receptors were taken from an adult with an advanced solid tumor such as melanoma, head and neck, liver or kidney cancer.

The chain employs TRBV30 and TRBJ2-4; D gene ambiguous. Trimming pared 2 bases from V and 9 bases from J, leaving 11 bases between. The CDR3 extends over 12 amino acids. Germline V lookup: CDR1 GTSNPN, CDR2 SVGIG (reference sequence). The CDR3 here is CAWSKVLGIQYF. CDR3 bases: TGTGCCTGGAGTAAGGTATTAGGCATTCAGTACTTC.

V usage is TRBV6-6 and J usage is TRBJ1-1; 8 bases match TRBD1. The CDR3 loop spans 14 amino acids. CDR1 is MNHNY, CDR2 SVGAGI, per germline (reference sequence). The V gene end was trimmed by 4 bases and the J gene end by 3 bases; junction bases not matched to a gene: 4. DNA for the CDR3: TGTGCCAGCAGTTCATCAGGGGGCCACACTGAAGCTTTCTTT. Amino acids: CASSSSGGHTEAFF.

J is TRBJ2-5 and V is TRBV7-9; D is unresolved. Germline V gene data show CDR1 as SEHNR and CDR2 as FQNEAQ (reference sequence). CDR3 length equals 14 residues. Trimming stripped 1 base from V and 6 bases from J, with 12 bases between. Here the CDR3 DNA reads TGTGCCAGCAGCTTAGGCTTGAGCGCCCAGACCCAGTACTTC. Protein: CASSLGLSAQTQYF.

This clone was picked up a small number of times. The chain has TRBV2 and TRBJ2-3; a weak D match, TRBD2 (5 bases). The CDR3 runs to 13 residues. CDR1 is SNHLY and CDR2 is FYNNEI in the germline V gene. V was clipped by 6 bases and J by 1 base, with 8 bases between them. CDR3 sequence (DNA): TGTGCCAGCAGAATCGGGGGCACAGATACGCAGTATTTT. Amino acid sequence: CASRIGGTDTQYF.

CDR3 nucleotide sequence: TGTGCCAGCAGGGACAGGGGAGGGCAAGAGACCCAGTACTTC. Residues: CASRDRGGQETQYF. The rearrangement links TRBV6-1 to TRBJ2-5; 9 nucleotides match TRBD1. The CDR3 totals 14 residues. Germline CDR1 MNHNS, CDR2 SASEGT. The V segment lost 6 bases and the J segment 2 bases; nucleotides outside the gene matches: 4.

Only a few counts were recorded for this clone. The V call is TRBV6-1, the J call TRBJ1-2; D unclear. The V end was cut by 4 bases, the J end by 4 bases, with 19 bases between. The CDR3 loop spans 16 amino acids. The germline V gene has CDR1 MNHNS and CDR2 SASEGT. The CDR3 DNA reads as TGTGCCAGCAGTGCAAAACCTGGATGGGGTATCTATGGCTACACCTTC. This encodes CASSAKPGWGIYGYTF.

The chain recombines TRBV11-1 with TRBJ1-1, with D possibly TRBD1 on 5 matching bases. V lost 2 bases to trimming and J lost 6 bases, with 16 bases between them. Germline loops: CDR1 SGHAT, CDR2 FQDESV (reference sequence). CDR3 length equals 15 residues. In DNA, the CDR3 is TGTGCCAGCAGCTTACTCCGAGGGGTATCCTCTGAAGCTTTCTTT. Amino acid sequence: CASSLLRGVSSEAFF.

This chain links TRBV18 with TRBJ1-1; 12 bases map to TRBD1. This CDR3 region has 16 residues. With V trimmed by 4 bases and J by 1 base, 4 bases remained unmatched. Germline V lookup: CDR1 KGHSH, CDR2 LQKENI. CDR3 protein: CASSLGTGGANTEAFF. The CDR3 DNA is TGTGCCAGCTCACTCGGGACAGGGGGCGCGAACACTGAAGCTTTCTTT.

This clone showed up just once. The genes are TRBV5-5 and TRBJ2-7, with a tentative D call TRBD2 (5 bases). The CDR3 is 12 amino acids. V lost 4 bases and J lost 0, with 5 bases in between. Germline values: CDR1 SGHKS, CDR2 YYEKEE (reference sequence). CDR3 region: CASSRGSYEQYF. The CDR3 coding sequence is TGTGCCAGCAGCCGGGGCTCCTACGAGCAGTACTTC.

The rearrangement links TRBV9 to TRBJ2-1; 11 nucleotides align to TRBD1. In germline, CDR1 is SGDLS, CDR2 YYNGEE. The ends lost 0 bases at V and 10 bases at J; junction bases unmatched: 12. This CDR3 has 17 residues. CDR3 nucleotides: TGTGCCAGCAGCGTAGGCATGAGGACAGGGGGCAAAGCCGAGCAGTTCTTC. Its protein is CASSVGMRTGGKAEQFF.

The V gene is TRBV5-1, the J gene TRBJ2-3; TRBD2 aligns across 10 bases. This CDR3 contains 14 residues. Trimming took 4 bases from V and 6 from J; bases not matched to a gene: 5. CDR1 is SGHRS and CDR2 is YFSETQ in the germline V gene. The CDR3 region is CASSREREGDTQYF. CDR3 sequence (DNA): TGCGCCAGCAGCCGAGAGCGGGAGGGTGATACGCAGTATTTT.

The V and J genes are TRBV19 and TRBJ2-3; no definite D call. CDR1 LNHDA and CDR2 SQIVND come from the germline V gene (reference sequence). Trimming took 7 bases from V and 5 from J, leaving 10 bases between them. The CDR3 runs 12 residues. The CDR3 coding sequence is TGTGCCAGTACCAATGGGGTAGATACGCAGTATTTT. Protein product: CASTNGVDTQYF.

The chain carries TRBV6-5 and TRBJ2-7; TRBD1 is a possible D gene (6 bases). The CDR3 spans 13 residues. V dropped 2 bases and J dropped 5 bases, with 10 bases sitting between them. The V gene's germline CDR1 is MNHEY and CDR2 SVGAGI. CDR3 sequence reads: CASSYDRSHEQYF. The CDR3 DNA follows: TGTGCCAGCAGTTACGACAGGTCCCACGAGCAGTACTTC.

V usage is TRBV7-9 and J usage is TRBJ1-1, with D possibly matching TRBD1 (5 bases). Germline-derived CDR1 and CDR2 are SEHNR and FQNEAQ (reference sequence). CDR3 size: 13 residues. V was pared by 6 bases and J by 1 base, with 9 bases between. CDR3 region: CASSFQGNTEAFF. The DNA for the CDR3 is TGTGCCAGCAGTTTCCAGGGGAACACTGAAGCTTTCTTT.

This clone appeared a few times. The rearrangement uses TRBV30 and TRBJ2-1, with a possible D match to TRBD2 (6 bases). Per the germline V gene, CDR1 is GTSNPN and CDR2 is SVGIG (reference sequence). V was shortened by 2 bases and J by 5 bases, with 10 bases between the two germline ends. The CDR3 totals 13 residues. The CDR3 sequence: CAWSTGLHNEQFF. CDR3 DNA: TGTGCCTGGAGTACGGGACTCCACAATGAGCAGTTCTTC.

The genes are TRBV4-1 and TRBJ2-7, with TRBD2 matching 11 bases. The CDR3 has 16 residues. V lost 4 bases and J lost 3; bases outside the gene matches: 8. Germline V CDR1 and CDR2: MGHRA, YSYEKL. In DNA form, the CDR3 reads TGCGCCAGCAGCCCAGGGCTTAGCGGGAGGGTCTACGAGCAGTACTTC. This encodes CASSPGLSGRVYEQYF.

V is TRBV28 and J is TRBJ2-7, with D perhaps given as TRBD1 or TRBD2 (5 bases each). Trimming stripped 10 bases from V and 5 bases from J, with 18 bases between. Germline CDR1 and CDR2: MDHEN and SYDVKM. CDR3 size: 13 residues. The CDR3 DNA reads TGTGCCACCTCCGGGACGGTAAGGAACGAGCAGTACTTC. Translated, it gives CATSGTVRNEQYF.

The rearrangement links TRBV6-4 to TRBJ2-2; 8 bases are shared with TRBD1. The ends lost 3 bases at V and 1 base at J; junction bases unmatched: 4. Germline CDR1 MRHNA, CDR2 SNTAGT. The CDR3 has 16 residues. The CDR3 protein is CASSESGGLNTGELFF. The CDR3 DNA sequence: TGTGCCAGCAGTGAGTCAGGGGGCCTGAACACCGGGGAGCTGTTTTTT.

V gene TRBV6-5 combines with J gene TRBJ1-6, with TRBD1 matching over 7 bases. In germline, CDR1 is MNHEY, CDR2 SVGAGI. Trimming took 2 bases from V and 7 from J; bases not matched to a gene: 8. This CDR3 is built from 16 residues. Here the CDR3 reads CASSYGATGMNSPLHF. CDR3 bases: TGTGCCAGCAGTTACGGAGCGACAGGGATGAATTCACCCCTCCACTTT.

The chain carries TRBV7-8 and TRBJ2-5; D tentatively reads TRBD1 or TRBD2 (6 bases each). The CDR3 has 15 amino acids. Germline V gene data show CDR1 as SGHVS and CDR2 as FQNEAQ. The germline V and J ends were trimmed by 3 bases and 1 base, with 12 bases remaining between them. CDR3 sequence: CASSFSRGGQETQYF. The CDR3 DNA follows: TGTGCCAGCAGCTTTAGCAGGGGAGGCCAAGAGACCCAGTACTTC.

The V and J genes are TRBV5-1 and TRBJ2-7; D ambiguous. The CDR3 extends over 15 amino acids. V was trimmed by 0 bases and J by 2 bases, leaving 12 bases between them. The germline V gene encodes CDR1 SGHRS and CDR2 YFSETQ. Here the CDR3 reads CASSLEGHNAYEQYF. CDR3 DNA sequence: TGCGCCAGCAGCTTGGAAGGTCACAACGCCTACGAGCAGTACTTC. Filled out from reference TRBV5-1 and TRBJ2-7, the complete variable domain reads KAGVTQTPRYLIKTRGQQVTLSCSPISGHRSVSWYQQTPGQGLQFLFEYFSETQRNKGNFPGRFSGRQFSNSRSEMNVSTLELGDSALYLCASSLEGHNAYEQYFGPGTRLTVT.

The chain recombines TRBV11-2 with TRBJ2-7; 7 bases fit TRBD2. V gave up 0 bases and J gave up 5 bases; unmatched junction bases: 1. In germline, CDR1 is SGHAT, CDR2 FQNNGV. The CDR3 consists of 13 residues. The CDR3 protein is CASSLDREDEQYF. CDR3 nucleotide sequence: TGTGCCAGCAGCTTAGATCGGGAGGACGAGCAGTACTTC.

The chain couples TRBV11-2 to TRBJ2-7, with TRBD1 matching 9 bases. Germline CDR1 and CDR2: SGHAT and FQNNGV. J was trimmed by 5 bases and V by 1 base; bases with no gene match: 6. The CDR3 consists of 15 residues. The CDR3 loop reads CASSLVGQGANEQYF. CDR3 bases: TGTGCCAGCAGCTTAGTGGGACAGGGAGCTAACGAGCAGTACTTC.

V and J are TRBV29-1 and TRBJ2-5; 9 bases map to TRBD1. V lost 0 bases to trimming and J lost 3 bases; unmatched junction nucleotides: 5. The V gene's germline CDR1 is SQVTM and CDR2 ANQGSEA. This CDR3 comprises 15 residues. The CDR3 coding sequence is TGCAGCGTTGAAGATCTTAGGGACAGGGAAGAGACCCAGTACTTC. Its protein product is CSVEDLRDREETQYF. Full variable domain (remainder filled in from reference TRBV29-1 and TRBJ2-5): SAVISQKPSRDICQRGTSLTIQCQVDSQVTMMFWYRQQPGQSLTLIATANQGSEATYESGFVIDKFPISRPNLTFSTLTVSNMSPEDSSIYLCSVEDLRDREETQYFGPGTRLLVL.

This chain uses TRBV27 with TRBJ1-2; TRBD1 matches at 9 bases. CDR1 and CDR2 from the germline V gene are MNHEY and SMNVEV (reference sequence). V was clipped by 5 bases and J by 2 bases; unmatched bases: 6. The CDR3 runs to 15 residues. CDR3 nucleotides: TGTGCCAGCAGTCTAGAGGGACAGGGCAACTATGGCTACACCTTC. Protein: CASSLEGQGNYGYTF.

This chain connects TRBV6-5 to TRBJ2-7, with 8 bases matching TRBD1. This CDR3 is 15 amino acids long. V gave up 4 bases and J gave up 6 bases; unmatched junction bases: 11. CDR1 and CDR2 from the germline V gene are MNHEY and SVGAGI. For the CDR3, the DNA is TGTGCCAGCAGTTCACTCGGACAGGGAATGGGCGAGCAGTACTTC. Translating gives CASSSLGQGMGEQYF.

The rearrangement links TRBV14 to TRBJ2-1; D is uncertain. CDR3 length: 13 amino acids. V was shortened by 4 bases and J by 10 bases, with 14 bases between the two germline ends. Germline V CDR1 and CDR2: SGHDN, FVKESK. For the CDR3, the DNA is TGTGCCAGCAGCCCACTCCCCCGATCGGAGCAGTTCTTC. Amino acids: CASSPLPRSEQFF. Looking up the rest from reference TRBV14 and TRBJ2-1 gives the full variable domain: EAGVTQFPSHSVIEKGQTVTLRCDPISGHDNLYWYRRVMGKEIKFLLHFVKESKQDESGMPNNRFLAERTGGTYSTLKVQPAELEDSGVYFCASSPLPRSEQFFGPGTRLTVL.

CDR3 sequence reads: CASSQGQGAGSGELFF. The DNA for the CDR3 is TGTGCCAGTAGCCAGGGACAGGGGGCTGGTAGCGGGGAGCTGTTTTTT. This chain uses TRBV19 with TRBJ2-2; TRBD1 agrees at 12 bases. Germline CDR1 reads LNHDA; CDR2 reads SQIVND (reference sequence). With 6 bases clipped from V and 7 bases from J, the junction kept 9 bases outside the gene matches. This CDR3 spans 16 amino acids.

The CDR3, as DNA: TGTGCCAGCAGCTCGGGACTGAGGAACACTGAAGCTTTCTTT. As protein: CASSSGLRNTEAFF. The chain joins TRBV7-2 to TRBJ1-1, with a possible D match to TRBD1 (5 bases). Per germline, CDR1 SGHTA and CDR2 FQGNSA. Between the trimmed V and J ends, which lost 4 bases and 1 base, there was a span of 10 bases. This CDR3 region has 14 residues. The complete variable domain, with remaining parts taken from reference TRBV7-2 and TRBJ1-1, reads GAGVSQSPSNKVTEKGKDVELRCDPISGHTALYWYRQSLGQGLEFLIYFQGNSAPDKSGLPSDRFSAERTGGSVSTLTIQRTQQEDSAVYLCASSSGLRNTEAFFGQGTRLTVV.

The chain has TRBV5-1 and TRBJ2-5, with 14 bases fitting TRBD2. Per germline, CDR1 SGHRS and CDR2 YFSETQ. V shed 4 bases, J shed 4 bases, and the junction held 3 bases outside the gene matches. CDR3 length equals 15 residues. The DNA of the CDR3 is TGCGCCAGCAGCGTTGGACTAGCGGGAGGAGAGACCCAGTACTTC. Translating gives CASSVGLAGGETQYF.

The chain has TRBV2 and TRBJ1-4; 7 bases agree with TRBD1. Trimming at V came to 4 bases and at J to 3 bases, leaving 11 bases not matched to a gene. CDR3 size: 17 residues. Germline CDR1 is SNHLY and CDR2 is FYNNEI. The DNA of the CDR3 is TGTGCCAGCAGTGGGGGAGGGCCGGGACAGCCTAATGAAAAACTGTTTTTT. Translating it yields CASSGGGPGQPNEKLFF.

In this sample, this clone turned up a few times. CDR3 coding DNA: TGTGCCAGCAGCTTAGTTATCACCGGGGAGCTGTTTTTT. Translating it yields CASSLVITGELFF. The chain employs TRBV11-2 and TRBJ2-2; D is unclear. Germline V gives CDR1 SGHAT, CDR2 FQNNGV. This CDR3 has 13 residues. V shed 1 base and J shed 4 bases, with 4 bases lying between them.